Shown below are 16 T cell receptor beta chains from a single sample sequenced in a study of blood T cell repertoires in COVID-19. Clones were sequenced by immunoSEQ multiplex PCR, and TCRdb holds only the in-frame ones, with some missing. Counted here are roughly 250,000 clones, 86% occurring once; the ten biggest clones make up approximately 12%. The specimen sequenced was peripheral blood. The receptors were gathered from a woman younger than 45 with COVID-19, enrolled during active disease.

This sequence joins TRBV6-5 and TRBJ2-1; the match to TRBD2 covers 7 bases. CDR1 MNHEY and CDR2 SVGAGI come from the germline V gene. This CDR3 has 14 amino acids. J gave up 12 bases and V 7 bases, and 15 bases lay outside the gene matches. CDR3 sequence (DNA): TGTGCCAGCACCCGCCTCGGGGGGTCAGTTTCGCAGTTCTTC. Translated: CASTRLGGSVSQFF.

This chain uses TRBV4-1 with TRBJ1-2; D unclear. CDR3 length equals 13 residues. From germline, CDR1 is MGHRA and CDR2 YSYEKL. The V end lost 0 bases, the J end lost 5 bases, and 7 bases lay between the germline ends. As DNA, the CDR3 is TGCGCCAGCAGCCAAGATGGGGAGTATGGCTACACCTTC. It specifies CASSQDGEYGYTF.

V and J are TRBV15 and TRBJ2-7; 7 bases are shared with TRBD2. Germline V gene data show CDR1 as LNHNV and CDR2 as YYDKDF (reference sequence). The CDR3 is 14 amino acids. The J segment lost 0 bases and the V segment lost 8 bases, leaving 7 bases of the junction unmatched. The CDR3 reads CATGGDYSSYEQYF. DNA of the CDR3: TGTGCCACCGGCGGGGACTATAGCTCCTACGAGCAGTACTTC. Using reference TRBV15 and TRBJ2-7 for the parts outside the CDR3, the full variable domain is DAMVIQNPRYQVTQFGKPVTLSCSQTLNHNVMYWYQQKSSQAPKLLFHYYDKDFNNEADTPDNFQSRRPNTSFCFLDIRSPGLGDTAMYLCATGGDYSSYEQYFGPGTRLTVT.

J is TRBJ1-6 and V is TRBV6-6; D gene uncertain. Trimming removed 6 bases at V and 7 bases at J, with 10 bases between. The CDR3 consists of 13 residues. The germline CDR1 and CDR2 sequences are MNHNY and SVGAGI (reference sequence). The CDR3 nucleotides are TGTGCCAGCAGGCCCACGGGAAATTCACCCCTCCACTTT. Translated: CASRPTGNSPLHF.

This clone was counted a few times. The gene calls are TRBV5-1 and TRBJ1-1; TRBD1 might be the D (5 bases). The CDR3 runs 14 residues. CDR1 is SGHRS, CDR2 YFSETQ, per germline. V dropped 2 bases and J dropped 1 base, with 9 bases sitting between them. Here the CDR3 reads CASSFGGTNTEAFF. The CDR3 DNA is TGCGCCAGCAGCTTCGGGGGGACGAACACTGAAGCTTTCTTT.

The chain is built from TRBV19 and TRBJ1-5; tentatively, D is TRBD1 (5 bases). Germline V lookup: CDR1 LNHDA, CDR2 SQIVND (reference sequence). This CDR3 contains 14 residues. V shed 5 bases and J shed 0 bases, with 8 bases lying between them. CDR3 in DNA: TGTGCCAGTAGTGTCAGGGATAGCAATCAGCCCCAGCATTTT. Amino acid sequence: CASSVRDSNQPQHF.

This chain joins TRBV6-2 or TRBV6-3 and TRBJ2-4, with 8 nucleotides matching TRBD1. Per the germline V gene, CDR1 is MNHEY and CDR2 is SVGEGT. CDR3 length equals 18 residues. Germline trimming cut 2 bases from V and 0 bases from J; bases unmatched to any gene: 9. The CDR3 sequence: CASSYPRQGTLAKNIQYF. The CDR3 DNA reads as TGTGCCAGCAGTTACCCTCGACAGGGGACCTTAGCCAAAAACATTCAGTACTTC.

The chain combines TRBV5-1 with TRBJ1-1; D possibly corresponds to TRBD1 (6 bases). CDR3 length: 13 residues. CDR1 is SGHRS, CDR2 YFSETQ, per germline. V gave up 9 bases and J gave up 5 bases, with 17 bases separating them. The CDR3 DNA reads as TGCGCCACCTCCCTCGTTAGGGGGACTGAAGCTTTCTTT. Protein product: CATSLVRGTEAFF.

The V gene is TRBV14, the J gene TRBJ2-2; no definite D call. This CDR3 has 14 amino acids. V lost 5 bases, J lost 1 base, and 8 bases lay in between. The V gene's germline CDR1 is SGHDN and CDR2 FVKESK. CDR3 DNA: TGTGCCAGCAGCGCACCGGGGAACACCGGGGAGCTGTTTTTT. Translating gives CASSAPGNTGELFF.

V usage is TRBV3-1 (or the pseudogene TRBV3-2) and J usage is TRBJ2-2; 9 nucleotides agree with TRBD1. CDR1 and CDR2 from the germline V gene are LGHDT and YNNKEL (reference sequence). V shed 3 bases, J shed 6 bases, and the junction held 5 bases outside the gene matches. The CDR3 loop spans 15 amino acids. CDR3 loop: CASSHPDRGSGELFF. In DNA form, the CDR3 reads TGTGCCAGCAGCCATCCGGACAGGGGATCCGGGGAGCTGTTTTTT.

The rearrangement uses TRBV5-1 and TRBJ1-1; D possibly corresponds to TRBD1 (5 bases). The CDR3 runs to 15 residues. Germline V gene data show CDR1 as SGHRS and CDR2 as YFSETQ. Trimming pared 3 bases from V and 7 bases from J, leaving 19 bases between. CDR3 protein: CASSSPPGGASEAFF. The CDR3, as DNA: TGCGCCAGCAGCTCTCCGCCGGGAGGGGCGAGTGAAGCTTTCTTT.

V usage is TRBV14 and J usage is TRBJ2-1; 14 nucleotides agree with TRBD2. The CDR3 consists of 19 residues. The germline gives CDR1 SGHDN, CDR2 FVKESK. The junction had 11 bases not matched to a gene; V was cut back by 4 bases and J by 3 bases. The CDR3 loop reads CASSLATSGGAFFYNEQFF. DNA of the CDR3: TGTGCCAGCAGCCTTGCGACTAGCGGGGGGGCGTTCTTCTACAATGAGCAGTTCTTC. Supplemented by reference TRBV14 and TRBJ2-1, the full variable domain reads EAGVTQFPSHSVIEKGQTVTLRCDPISGHDNLYWYRRVMGKEIKFLLHFVKESKQDESGMPNNRFLAERTGGTYSTLKVQPAELEDSGVYFCASSLATSGGAFFYNEQFFGPGTRLTVL.

V gene TRBV19 combines with J gene TRBJ1-1; possible D gene TRBD1, 5 bases. V lost 5 bases to trimming and J lost 3 bases, with 13 bases between them. CDR1 is LNHDA, CDR2 SQIVND, per germline (reference sequence). The CDR3 loop spans 14 amino acids. In DNA, the CDR3 is TGTGCCAGTAGTTTTGGTCGGGGGGACACTGAAGCTTTCTTT. Translation gives CASSFGRGDTEAFF.

For the CDR3, the DNA is TGTGCCAGCAGTTACGCAAGGGACAGACCCAACACCTTC. Amino acid sequence: CASSYARDRPNTF. The V and J genes are TRBV6-5 and TRBJ1-2, with TRBD1 identical over 7 bases. CDR1 and CDR2 from the germline V gene are MNHEY and SVGAGI. This CDR3 is 13 amino acids long. V was clipped by 2 bases and J by 12 bases; unmatched bases: 9.

The CDR3, as DNA: TGTGCCAGCAGTTTTGGGGGGGCCGGGTACGAGCAGTACTTC. It codes for CASSFGGAGYEQYF. The gene calls are TRBV27 and TRBJ2-7; weak D call: TRBD2 (7 bases). Between the trimmed V and J ends, which lost 3 bases and 4 bases, there was a span of 13 bases. The germline V gene has CDR1 MNHEY and CDR2 SMNVEV (reference sequence). The CDR3 is 14 residues long.

In DNA, the CDR3 is TGTGCCAGCAGTTTAGGTATGACGCAGTATTTT. Translation gives CASSLGMTQYF. The V and J genes are TRBV12-3 or TRBV12-4 and TRBJ2-3, with D hard to call. Trimming stripped 1 base from V and 9 bases from J, with 5 bases between. The CDR3 totals 11 residues.